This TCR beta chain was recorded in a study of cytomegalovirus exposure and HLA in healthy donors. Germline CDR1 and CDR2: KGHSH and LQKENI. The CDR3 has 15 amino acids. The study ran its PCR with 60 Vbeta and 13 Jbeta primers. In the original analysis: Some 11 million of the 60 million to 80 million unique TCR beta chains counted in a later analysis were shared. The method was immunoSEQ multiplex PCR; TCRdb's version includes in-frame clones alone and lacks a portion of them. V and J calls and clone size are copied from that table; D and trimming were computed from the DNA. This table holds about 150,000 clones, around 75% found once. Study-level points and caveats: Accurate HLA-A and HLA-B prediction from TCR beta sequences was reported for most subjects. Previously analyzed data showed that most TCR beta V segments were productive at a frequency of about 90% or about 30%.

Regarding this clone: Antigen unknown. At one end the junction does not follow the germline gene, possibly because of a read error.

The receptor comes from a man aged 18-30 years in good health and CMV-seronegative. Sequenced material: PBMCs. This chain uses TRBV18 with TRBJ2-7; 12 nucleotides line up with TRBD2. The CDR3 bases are TGTGCCAGCTCACCAGACTCAACTAGCGGGAGGAGTGTGCACTTC. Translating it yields CASSPDSTSGRSVHF.